The 5 T cell receptor beta chains presented below share a single source sample, sequenced in a study of CD8+CD57+ T cells in acquired aplastic anemia. Whoever was chosen for sequencing had shown CD8+CD57+ cell expansion by flow cytometry. Template material for TCR beta VDJ and CDR3 profiling consisted of genomic DNA. TCRdb re-derived calls from the reads in MiXCR, one entry per CDR3 protein. This sample has 150,000 to 200,000 distinct CDR3 sequences, with around 50% found just once. Sequences were obtained from sorted CD4+, CD8+, or CD8+CD57+ T cells (not recorded which) from PBMCs. These receptors originate from a human donor with aplastic anemia.

About this clonotype: A clone one base away is much larger, so this may be a read error. The chain links TRBV11-2 to TRBJ1-1; 7 nucleotides agree with TRBD1. Per germline, CDR1 SGHAT and CDR2 FQNNGV. J lost 13 bases, V lost 0 bases, and 8 bases had no gene match. The CDR3 extends over 13 amino acids. The CDR3 coding sequence is TGTGCCAGCAGCTTAGATCAGGGACAGAGGGTTTTCTTT. Encoded protein: CASSLDQGQRVFF.

The chain has TRBV10-2 and TRBJ2-3; possibly TRBD2 for D (5 bases). Trimming left V 2 bases short and J 4 bases short, with 10 bases between. Germline CDR1 and CDR2: WSHSY and SAAADI. This CDR3 spans 14 amino acids. In DNA form, the CDR3 reads TGCGCCAGCAGTGAGCGGGGTAGCGCAGATACGCAGTATTTT. It codes for CASSERGSADTQYF.

The chain is built from TRBV20-1 and TRBJ2-7; D might be TRBD1 (6 bases). This CDR3 region has 11 residues. Trimming left V 5 bases short and J 2 bases short, with 7 bases between. The germline V gene encodes CDR1 DFQATT and CDR2 SNEGSKA (reference sequence). The CDR3 here is CSARTAYEQYF. CDR3 bases: TGCAGTGCTCGGACAGCCTACGAGCAGTACTTC.

This sequence joins TRBV24-1 and TRBJ2-2, with D uncertain. Germline V gene data show CDR1 as KGHDR and CDR2 as SFDVKD. V was cut by 9 bases and J by 5 bases, with 21 bases left in between. CDR3 size: 16 residues. CDR3 amino acids: CATSKLSPTETGELFF. CDR3 DNA sequence: TGTGCCACCTCCAAGCTAAGTCCCACGGAAACCGGGGAGCTGTTTTTT.

This clonotype appeared once. This rearrangement joins TRBV29-1 to TRBJ1-1; D might be TRBD1 (5 bases). The CDR3 has 12 amino acids. CDR1 is SQVTM and CDR2 is ANQGSEA in the germline V gene. V was cut by 6 bases and J by 7 bases, with 15 bases left in between. CDR3 DNA sequence: TGCAGCGTGACCAGGGTGGGGTATGAAGCTTTCTTT. It is translated as CSVTRVGYEAFF.